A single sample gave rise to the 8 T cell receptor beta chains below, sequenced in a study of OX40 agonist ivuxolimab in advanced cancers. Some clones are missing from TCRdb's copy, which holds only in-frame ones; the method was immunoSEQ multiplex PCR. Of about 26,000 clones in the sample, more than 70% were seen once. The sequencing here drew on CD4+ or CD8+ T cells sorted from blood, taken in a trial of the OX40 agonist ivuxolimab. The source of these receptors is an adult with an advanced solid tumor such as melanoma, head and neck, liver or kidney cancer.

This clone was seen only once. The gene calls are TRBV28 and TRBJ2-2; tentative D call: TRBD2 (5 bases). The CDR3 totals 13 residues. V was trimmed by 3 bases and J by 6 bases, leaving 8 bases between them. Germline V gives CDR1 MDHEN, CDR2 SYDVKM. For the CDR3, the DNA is TGTGCCAGCAGTTTCAGAGGGTCCGGGGAGCTGTTTTTT. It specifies CASSFRGSGELFF.

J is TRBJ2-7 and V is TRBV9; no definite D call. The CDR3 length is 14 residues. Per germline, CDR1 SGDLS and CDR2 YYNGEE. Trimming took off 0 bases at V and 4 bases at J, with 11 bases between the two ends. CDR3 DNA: TGTGCCAGCAGCGTAGCTGGGGTTAATTACGAGCAGTACTTC. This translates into CASSVAGVNYEQYF.

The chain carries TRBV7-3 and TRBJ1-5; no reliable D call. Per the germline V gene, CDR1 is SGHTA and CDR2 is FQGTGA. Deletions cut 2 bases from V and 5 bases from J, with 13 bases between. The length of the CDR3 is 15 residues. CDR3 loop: CASSLAGNQDQPQHF. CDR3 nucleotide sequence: TGTGCCAGCAGCTTAGCCGGGAATCAGGATCAGCCCCAGCATTTT.

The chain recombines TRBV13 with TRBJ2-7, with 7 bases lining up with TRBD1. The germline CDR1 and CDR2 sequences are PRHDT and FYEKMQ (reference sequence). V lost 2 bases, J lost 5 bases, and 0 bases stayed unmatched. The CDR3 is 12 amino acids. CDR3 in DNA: TGTGCCAGCAGCTTACAGGGGGACGAGCAGTACTTC. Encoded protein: CASSLQGDEQYF.

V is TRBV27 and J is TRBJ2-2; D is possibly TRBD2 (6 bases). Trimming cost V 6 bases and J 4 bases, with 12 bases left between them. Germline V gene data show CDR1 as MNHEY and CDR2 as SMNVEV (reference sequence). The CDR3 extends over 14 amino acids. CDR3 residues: CASSLGLFTGELFF. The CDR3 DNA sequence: TGTGCCAGCAGCCTGGGACTGTTCACCGGGGAGCTGTTTTTT.

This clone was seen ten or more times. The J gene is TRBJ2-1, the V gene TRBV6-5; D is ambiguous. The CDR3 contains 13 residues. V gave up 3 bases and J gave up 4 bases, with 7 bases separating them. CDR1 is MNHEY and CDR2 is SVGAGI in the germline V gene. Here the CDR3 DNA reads TGTGCCAGCAGTTATGGGGAATACAATGAGCAGTTCTTC. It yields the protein CASSYGEYNEQFF.

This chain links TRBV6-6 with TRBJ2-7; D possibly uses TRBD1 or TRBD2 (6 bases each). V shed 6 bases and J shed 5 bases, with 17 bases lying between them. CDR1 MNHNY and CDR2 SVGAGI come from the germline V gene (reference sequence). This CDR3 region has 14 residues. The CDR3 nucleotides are TGTGCCAGCAGCCTGGGAAGGGGGGTTAACGAGCAGTACTTC. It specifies CASSLGRGVNEQYF.

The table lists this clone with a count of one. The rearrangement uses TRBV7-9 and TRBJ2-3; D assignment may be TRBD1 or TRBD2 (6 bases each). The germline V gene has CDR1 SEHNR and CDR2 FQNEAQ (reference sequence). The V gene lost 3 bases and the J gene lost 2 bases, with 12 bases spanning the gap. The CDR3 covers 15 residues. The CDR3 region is CASSFRGRDTDTQYF. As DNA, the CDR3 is TGTGCCAGCAGCTTTCGGGGGCGAGACACAGATACGCAGTATTTT.